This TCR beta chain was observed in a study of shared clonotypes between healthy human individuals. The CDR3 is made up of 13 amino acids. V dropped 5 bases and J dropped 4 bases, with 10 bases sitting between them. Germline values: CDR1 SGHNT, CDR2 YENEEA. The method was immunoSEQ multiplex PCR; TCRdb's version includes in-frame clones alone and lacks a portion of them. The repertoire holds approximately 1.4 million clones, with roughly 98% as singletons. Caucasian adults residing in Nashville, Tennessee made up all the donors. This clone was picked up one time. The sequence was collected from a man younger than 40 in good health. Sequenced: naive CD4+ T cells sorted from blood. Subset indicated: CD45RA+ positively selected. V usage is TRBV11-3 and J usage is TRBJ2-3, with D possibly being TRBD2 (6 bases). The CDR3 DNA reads TGTGCCAGCAGCGAGGGAGGAGCAGATACGCAGTATTTT. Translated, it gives CASSEGGADTQYF.